The present T cell receptor beta chain was sequenced within a study of identical twins. TCRdb called the 5' RACE reads again in MiXCR, with one record for every CDR3 protein. The sample contains 1.5 million to 2 million distinct CDR3 sequences, roughly a third of which appear only once. The V end lost 2 bases, the J end lost 11 bases, and 21 bases lay between the germline ends. CDR1 and CDR2 (germline): SGHTA, FQGNSA. The CDR3 is 15 amino acids. The TCR sequence derives from a newborn girl in good health. Material for sequencing was cord blood. This chain joins TRBV7-2 and TRBJ2-5, with a tentative D call TRBD2 (5 bases). The CDR3: CASSLQRSESDEQYF. CDR3 sequence (DNA): TGTGCCAGCAGCTTACAGCGGTCGGAAAGCGATGAGCAGTACTTC.